The source of this T cell receptor beta chain is a study of shared clonotypes between healthy human individuals. Whole-study results and caveats: Estimated richness values were generally larger in naive subsets than in memory subsets.

Concerning this clone: Its antigen is still unknown.

Trimming left V 5 bases short and J 0 bases short, with 17 bases between. This CDR3 contains 17 residues. Germline V lookup: CDR1 SGHDN, CDR2 FVKESK. Assay used: immunoSEQ multiplex PCR; TCRdb lists only in-frame clones, some missing. The data hold some 1.1 million clones, with about 72% observed a single time. This receptor was obtained from a man between 18 and 29 years old in good health. Some clones in this sample may be carry-over from other donors' samples. V gene TRBV14 combines with J gene TRBJ2-1, with a weak D call TRBD1 (5 bases). Material: memory CD4+ T cells from PBMCs. Subset of the sample: CD45RA-negative fraction. The CDR3 reads CASSTHRQLRSYNEQFF. CDR3 bases: TGTGCCAGCAGCACCCATCGACAGCTCCGCTCCTACAATGAGCAGTTCTTC.